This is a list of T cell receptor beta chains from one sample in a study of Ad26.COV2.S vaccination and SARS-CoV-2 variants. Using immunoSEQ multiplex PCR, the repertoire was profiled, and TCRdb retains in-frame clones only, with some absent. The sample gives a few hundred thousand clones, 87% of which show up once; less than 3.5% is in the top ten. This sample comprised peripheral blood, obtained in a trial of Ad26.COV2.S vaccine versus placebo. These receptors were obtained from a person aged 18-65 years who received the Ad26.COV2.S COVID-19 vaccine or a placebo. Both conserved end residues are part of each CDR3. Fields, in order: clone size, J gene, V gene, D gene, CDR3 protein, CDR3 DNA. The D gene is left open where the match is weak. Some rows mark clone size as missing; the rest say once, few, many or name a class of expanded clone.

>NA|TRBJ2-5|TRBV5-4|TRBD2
CASSLFAGAMETQYF
TGTGCCAGCAGCTTGTTTGCGGGAGCAATGGAGACCCAGTACTTC
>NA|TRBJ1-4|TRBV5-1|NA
CASRDRTGLNEKLFF
TGCGCCAGCAGGGATAGGACGGGGCTTAATGAAAAACTGTTTTTT
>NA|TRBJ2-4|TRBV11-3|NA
CASSPTRRGIQYF
TGTGCCAGCAGCCCGACCCGTCGGGGCATTCAGTACTTC
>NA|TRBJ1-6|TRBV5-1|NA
CASSLERGGRTPLHF
TGCGCCAGCAGCTTGGAACGCGGAGGGAGGACACCCCTCCACTTT
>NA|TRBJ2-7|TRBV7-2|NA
CASSPRAGDSYEQYF
TGTGCCAGCAGCCCGAGGGCGGGGGACAGCTACGAGCAGTACTTC
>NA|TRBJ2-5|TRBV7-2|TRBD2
CASSSQGLAEETQYF
TGTGCCAGCAGCTCGCAGGGACTAGCGGAAGAGACCCAGTACTTC
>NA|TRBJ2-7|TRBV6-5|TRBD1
CASRRGQGHYEQYF
TGTGCCAGCAGGAGGGGACAGGGTCACTACGAGCAGTACTTC
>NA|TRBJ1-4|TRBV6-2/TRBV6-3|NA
CASSYTASSGGKLFF
TGTGCCAGCAGTTACACGGCTTCATCAGGCGGAAAACTGTTTTTT
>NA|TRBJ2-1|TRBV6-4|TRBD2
CASSAVPGLAYNEQFF
TGTGCCAGCAGTGCCGTCCCGGGACTAGCGTACAATGAGCAGTTCTTC
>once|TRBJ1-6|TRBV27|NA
CASSLDSNSPLHF
TGTGCCAGCAGTTTAGACAGTAATTCACCCCTCCACTTT
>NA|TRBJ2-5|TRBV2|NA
CASSRTEQETQYF
TGTGCCAGCAGTCGGACAGAGCAAGAGACCCAGTACTTC
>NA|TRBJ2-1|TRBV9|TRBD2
CASSVAGGLPTLIAYNEQFF
TGTGCCAGCAGCGTTGCTGGGGGACTACCTACTCTTATTGCCTACAATGAGCAGTTCTTC
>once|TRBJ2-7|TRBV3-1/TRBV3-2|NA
CASSPRGANPAYEQYF
TGTGCCAGCAGCCCGAGGGGGGCAAACCCTGCTTACGAGCAGTACTTC
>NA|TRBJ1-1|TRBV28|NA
CASSVSGERVAFF
TGTGCCAGCAGTGTCAGTGGGGAGAGAGTAGCTTTCTTT
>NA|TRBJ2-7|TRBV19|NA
CVWTVPTPVYF
TGTGTTTGGACAGTCCCCACCCCCGTGTACTTC
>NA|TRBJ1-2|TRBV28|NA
CASLRANYGYTF
TGTGCCAGCCTCAGGGCTAACTATGGCTACACCTTC
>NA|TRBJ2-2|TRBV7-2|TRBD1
CASSARTGLTGELFF
TGTGCCAGCAGCGCAAGGACAGGGCTCACCGGGGAGCTGTTTTTT
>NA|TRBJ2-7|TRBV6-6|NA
CASSPSSYEQYF
TGTGCCAGCAGCCCCAGCTCCTACGAGCAGTACTTC
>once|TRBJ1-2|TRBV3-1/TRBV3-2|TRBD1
CASTPRDRGYYGYTF
TGTGCCAGCACCCCCCGGGACAGGGGGTACTATGGCTACACCTTC
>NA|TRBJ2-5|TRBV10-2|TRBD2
CASSGSGGRETQYF
TGCGCCAGCAGTGGGAGCGGGGGGCGAGAGACCCAGTACTTC
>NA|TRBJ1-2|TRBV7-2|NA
CASSLAIGGILDGYTF
TGTGCCAGCAGCTTAGCCATTGGCGGGATACTTGATGGCTACACCTTC
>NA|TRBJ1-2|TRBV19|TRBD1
CASRTRGRVGYTF
TGTGCCAGTAGAACCAGGGGGCGTGTTGGCTACACCTTC
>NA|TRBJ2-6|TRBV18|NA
CASSPSASGANVLTF
TGTGCCAGCTCACCATCAGCTTCTGGGGCCAACGTCCTGACTTTC
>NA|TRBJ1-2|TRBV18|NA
CASSDRMAPPYGYTF
TGTGCCAGCTCAGATAGGATGGCCCCCCCCTATGGCTACACCTTC
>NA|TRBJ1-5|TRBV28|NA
CASRLPQGIQPQHF
TGTGCCAGCAGGCTCCCTCAGGGGATTCAGCCCCAGCATTTT
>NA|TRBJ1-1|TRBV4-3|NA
CASSQVAGENTEAFF
TGCGCCAGCAGCCAAGTAGCCGGGGAGAACACTGAAGCTTTCTTT
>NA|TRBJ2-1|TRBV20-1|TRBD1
CSASRGGWNEQFF
TGCAGTGCTAGTAGAGGGGGCTGGAATGAGCAGTTCTTC
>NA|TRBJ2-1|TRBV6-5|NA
CACRRGLYNEQFF
TGTGCCTGCAGGAGGGGTCTTTACAATGAGCAGTTCTTC
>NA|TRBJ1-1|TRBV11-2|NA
CASSARVGNTEAFF
TGTGCCAGCAGCGCCCGTGTGGGGAACACTGAAGCTTTCTTT